This T cell receptor (beta chain) derives from a study of cytomegalovirus exposure and HLA in healthy donors. The PCR was carried out with 60 Vbeta primers and 13 Jbeta primers. Using immunoSEQ multiplex PCR, the repertoire was profiled, and TCRdb retains in-frame clones only, with some absent. The sample includes 150,000 to 200,000 clones, approximately 80% of them seen just once. Input material: PBMCs. This TCR was sampled from a woman aged 25 to 39 in good health and CMV-seropositive.

CDR3 amino acids: CASSLGQGRRYEQYF. In DNA, the CDR3 is TGCGCCAGCAGCTTGGGCCAGGGGCGACGCTACGAGCAGTACTTC. The rearrangement uses TRBV5-1 and TRBJ2-7, with a tentative D call TRBD1 (6 bases). The CDR3 spans 15 residues. V lost 0 bases to trimming and J lost 3 bases, with 13 bases between them. Germline assignment: CDR1 SGHRS and CDR2 YFSETQ.